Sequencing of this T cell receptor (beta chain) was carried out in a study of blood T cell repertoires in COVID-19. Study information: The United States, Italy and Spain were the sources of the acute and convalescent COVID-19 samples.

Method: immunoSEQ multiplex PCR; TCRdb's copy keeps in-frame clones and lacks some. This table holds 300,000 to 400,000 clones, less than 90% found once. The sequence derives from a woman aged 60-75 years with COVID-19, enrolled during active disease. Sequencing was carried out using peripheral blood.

As DNA, the CDR3 is TGTGCCAGCAGTTCACGGGGACAGGGGAGCTCCTACGAGCAGTACTTC. This codes for CASSSRGQGSSYEQYF. The V and J genes are TRBV27 and TRBJ2-7, with TRBD1 matching 10 bases. Germline V gives CDR1 MNHEY, CDR2 SMNVEV (reference sequence). The CDR3 runs 16 residues. V lost 4 bases to trimming and J lost 0 bases; unmatched junction nucleotides: 6.